This T cell receptor beta chain was retrieved from a study of T-cell reconstitution after alpha-beta-depleted transplantation in children. Study findings and constraints: Fresh T-cell production supplied most of the T-cell counts and diversity seen one year after transplant.

The V gene's germline CDR1 is DFQATT and CDR2 SNEGSKA (reference sequence). CDR3 length equals 14 residues. Losses at the gene ends were 5 bases for V and 5 bases for J; bases not matched to a gene: 9. Molecular barcoding with unique molecular identifiers was used for the TCRbeta library. Using its own MiXCR run on the PCR reads, TCRdb lists one record per CDR3 protein. Among about 600,000 distinct CDR3 sequences listed, roughly 23% were seen once. This clonotype was detected only once. Its antigen is unknown. The source material was PBMCs, mostly from graft donor cells, sampled 360 days after TCRalphabeta/CD19-depleted stem cell transplant. The sequence came from a boy younger than two who had a stem cell transplant for acute myeloid leukemia, so the T cells may come from the graft donor. V gene TRBV20-1 combines with J gene TRBJ2-7, with 10 bases aligning to TRBD1. CDR3 in amino acids: CSAPRGQGSHEQYF. CDR3 coding DNA: TGCAGTGCTCCCCGGGGACAGGGGTCCCACGAGCAGTACTTC.